This T cell receptor beta chain was retrieved from a study of cytomegalovirus exposure and HLA in healthy donors. PCR was performed using 60 Vbeta and 13 Jbeta primers. The table came from immunoSEQ multiplex PCR; TCRdb's copy has only in-frame clones and leaves some out. The data show 180,000 or so clones, approximately 80% seen once. CDR1 MGHRA and CDR2 YSYEKL come from the germline V gene. The CDR3 spans 20 residues. The source material was PBMCs. This sequence originates from a girl between 5 and 17 years old in good health and CMV-seropositive. The genes are TRBV4-1 and TRBJ1-3; tentatively, D is TRBD2 (6 bases). TRBJ2-2 matches the DNA end more closely, so the J call is doubtful. The CDR3 region has the DNA TGCGCCAGCAGCCAAGATCGGGTAGCGGAGAACCTAATTAACACCGGGGAGCTGTTTTTT. Residues: CASSQDRVAENLINTGELFF.